What follows describes a single T cell receptor beta chain. Its target is unknown. These data originate in a study of OX40 agonist ivuxolimab in advanced cancers. Study observations and caveats: CD4+ and CD8+ T cells in blood underwent clonal expansion by week 6 at 0.1 to 3.0 mg/kg.

Baseline, cycle 4 day 1, and cycle 7 day 1 were the blood sampling points. CDR3 length: 15 amino acids. The V gene's germline CDR1 is LGHNA and CDR2 YNFKEQ. The germline V and J ends were trimmed by 0 bases and 4 bases, with 13 bases remaining between them. Repertoires were generated with immunoSEQ multiplex PCR, while TCRdb's copy carries only in-frame clones and drops some. The sample holds some 100,000 clones, approximately 90% seen once. This clonotype was obtained from an adult with an advanced solid tumor such as melanoma, head and neck, liver or kidney cancer. The sample was CD4+ or CD8+ T cells sorted from blood, taken in a trial of the OX40 agonist ivuxolimab. This rearrangement joins TRBV4-2 to TRBJ2-7, with D unclear. CDR3 nucleotides: TGTGCCAGCAGCCAAGAAAGAGCTGCAGTTTACGAGCAGTACTTC. Amino acid sequence: CASSQERAAVYEQYF.